This T cell receptor (beta chain) was obtained from a study of blood T cell repertoires in COVID-19. Study in general: Whether acute or convalescent, the COVID-19 samples came from the United States, Italy and Spain. In each case, the material was cDNA or gDNA derived from T cells, B-cell-depleted T cells, or PBMCs.

How the authors handled the data: Nucleated cell number was recorded as an estimate derived from reference gene primer amplification. This table comes from immunoSEQ multiplex PCR, and its TCRdb copy is limited to in-frame clones, with some not included. V, J and clone size reflect that table, while D and trimming were determined from the DNA. The sample lists more than 150,000 clones, approximately 87% occurring once. Seattle-derived patients entered the study during active infection and were followed longitudinally. V was pared by 1 base and J by 8 bases, with 12 bases between. Germline V lookup: CDR1 SGHAT, CDR2 FQNNGV. This CDR3 spans 14 amino acids.

This clonotype was obtained from a woman in her 70s with COVID-19, enrolled during active disease. The chain joins TRBV11-2 to TRBJ2-1; possible D gene TRBD1, 5 bases. The specimen was peripheral blood. The CDR3 sequence: CASSLVGRSDEQFF. In DNA, the CDR3 is TGTGCCAGCAGCTTAGTGGGGCGAAGCGATGAGCAGTTCTTC.